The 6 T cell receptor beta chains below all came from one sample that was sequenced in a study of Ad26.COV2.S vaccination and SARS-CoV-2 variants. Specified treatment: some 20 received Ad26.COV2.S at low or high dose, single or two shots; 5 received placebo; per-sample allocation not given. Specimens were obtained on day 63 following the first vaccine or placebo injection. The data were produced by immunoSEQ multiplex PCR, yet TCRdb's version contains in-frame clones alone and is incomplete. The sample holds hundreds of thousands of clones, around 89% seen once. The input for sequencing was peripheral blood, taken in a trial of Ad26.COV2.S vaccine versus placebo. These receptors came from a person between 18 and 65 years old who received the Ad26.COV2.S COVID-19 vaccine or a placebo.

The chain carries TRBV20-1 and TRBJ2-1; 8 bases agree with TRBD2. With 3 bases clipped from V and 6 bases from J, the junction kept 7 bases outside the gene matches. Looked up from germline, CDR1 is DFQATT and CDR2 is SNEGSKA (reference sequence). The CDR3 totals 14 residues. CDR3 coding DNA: TGCAGTGCTAGTAACAGCGGGAGACCCAATGAGCAGTTCTTC. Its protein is CSASNSGRPNEQFF.

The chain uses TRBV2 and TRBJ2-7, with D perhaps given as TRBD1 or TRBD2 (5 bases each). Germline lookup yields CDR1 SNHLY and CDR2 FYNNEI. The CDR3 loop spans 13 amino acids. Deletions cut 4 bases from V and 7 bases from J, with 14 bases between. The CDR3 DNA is TGTGCCAGCAGTGTCCGGCTGTGGGGGGAGCAGTACTTC. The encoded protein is CASSVRLWGEQYF. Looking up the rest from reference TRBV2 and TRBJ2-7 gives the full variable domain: EPEVTQTPSHQVTQMGQEVILRCVPISNHLYFYWYRQILGQKVEFLVSFYNNEISEKSEIFDDQFSVERPDGSNFTLKIRSTKLEDSAMYFCASSVRLWGEQYFGPGTRLTVT.

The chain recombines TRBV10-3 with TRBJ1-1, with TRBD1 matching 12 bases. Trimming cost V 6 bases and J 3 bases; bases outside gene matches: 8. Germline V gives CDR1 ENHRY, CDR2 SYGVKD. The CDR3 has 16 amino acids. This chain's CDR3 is CAIRPGQGASDTEAFF. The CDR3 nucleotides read TGTGCCATCAGGCCGGGACAGGGGGCTTCGGACACTGAAGCTTTCTTT.

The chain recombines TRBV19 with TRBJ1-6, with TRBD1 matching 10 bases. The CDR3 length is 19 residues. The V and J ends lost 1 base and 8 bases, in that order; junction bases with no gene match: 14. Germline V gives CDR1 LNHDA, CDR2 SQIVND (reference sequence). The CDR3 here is CASSIGTPGTGESYSPLHF. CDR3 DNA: TGTGCCAGTAGTATAGGAACTCCCGGGACAGGGGAGAGCTATTCACCCCTCCACTTT.

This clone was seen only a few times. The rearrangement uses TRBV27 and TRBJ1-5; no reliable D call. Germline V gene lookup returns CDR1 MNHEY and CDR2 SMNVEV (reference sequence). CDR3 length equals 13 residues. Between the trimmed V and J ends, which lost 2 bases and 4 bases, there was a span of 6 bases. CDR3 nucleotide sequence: TGTGCCAGCAGTTTAGGGGAAAATCAGCCCCAGCATTTT. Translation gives CASSLGENQPQHF.

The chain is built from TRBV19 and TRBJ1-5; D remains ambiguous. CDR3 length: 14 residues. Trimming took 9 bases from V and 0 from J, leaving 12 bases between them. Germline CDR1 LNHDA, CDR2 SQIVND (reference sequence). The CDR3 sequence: CASSLQYSNQPQHF. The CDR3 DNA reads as TGTGCCAGCAGCCTTCAGTATAGCAATCAGCCCCAGCATTTT.